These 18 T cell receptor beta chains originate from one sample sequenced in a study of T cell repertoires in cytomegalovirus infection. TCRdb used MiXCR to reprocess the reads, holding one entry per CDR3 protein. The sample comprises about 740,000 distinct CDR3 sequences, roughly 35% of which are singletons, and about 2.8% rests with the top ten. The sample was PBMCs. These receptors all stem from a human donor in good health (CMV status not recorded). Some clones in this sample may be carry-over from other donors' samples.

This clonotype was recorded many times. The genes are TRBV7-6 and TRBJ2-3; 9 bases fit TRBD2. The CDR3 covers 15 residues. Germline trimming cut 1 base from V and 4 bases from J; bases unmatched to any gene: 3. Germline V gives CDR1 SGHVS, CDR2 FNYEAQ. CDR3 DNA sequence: TGTGCCAGCAGCTTAGGCGGGGGGGCCGCAGATACGCAGTATTTT. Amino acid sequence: CASSLGGGAADTQYF. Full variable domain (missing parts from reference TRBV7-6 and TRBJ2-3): GAGVSQSPRYKVTKRGQDVALRCDPISGHVSLYWYRQALGQGPEFLTYFNYEAQQDKSGLPNDRFSAERPEGSISTLTIQRTEQRDSAMYRCASSLGGGAADTQYFGPGTRLTVL.

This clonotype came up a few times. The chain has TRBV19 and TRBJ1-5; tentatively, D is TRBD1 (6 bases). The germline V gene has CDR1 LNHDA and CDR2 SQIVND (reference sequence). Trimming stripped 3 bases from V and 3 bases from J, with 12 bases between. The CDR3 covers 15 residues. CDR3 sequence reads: CASSIPGALNQPQHF. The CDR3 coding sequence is TGTGCCAGTAGTATCCCAGGGGCCCTCAATCAGCCCCAGCATTTT.

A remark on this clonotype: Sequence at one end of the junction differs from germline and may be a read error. In DNA, the CDR3 is TGTGCCAGGAGCTACGGACAGCCGACTAACTATGGCTACACCTTC. Translated: CARSYGQPTNYGYTF. This chain uses TRBV5-3 with TRBJ1-2; possible D gene TRBD1, 6 bases. TRBV5-3 is an ORF for which the function is uncertain. The CDR3 loop spans 15 amino acids.

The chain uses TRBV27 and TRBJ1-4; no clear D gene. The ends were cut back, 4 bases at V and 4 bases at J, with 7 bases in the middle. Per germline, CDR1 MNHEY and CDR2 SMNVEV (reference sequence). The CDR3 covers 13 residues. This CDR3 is CASSSSYNEKLFF. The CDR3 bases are TGTGCCAGCAGTTCCTCCTATAATGAAAAACTGTTTTTT.

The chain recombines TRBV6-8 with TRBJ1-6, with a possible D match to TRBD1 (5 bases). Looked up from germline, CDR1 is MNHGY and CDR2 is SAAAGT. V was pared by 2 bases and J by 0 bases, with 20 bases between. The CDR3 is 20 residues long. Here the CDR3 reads CASSYTSVPGGNSYNSPLHF. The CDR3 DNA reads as TGTGCCAGCAGTTACACATCCGTACCCGGGGGGAACTCCTATAATTCACCCCTCCACTTT.

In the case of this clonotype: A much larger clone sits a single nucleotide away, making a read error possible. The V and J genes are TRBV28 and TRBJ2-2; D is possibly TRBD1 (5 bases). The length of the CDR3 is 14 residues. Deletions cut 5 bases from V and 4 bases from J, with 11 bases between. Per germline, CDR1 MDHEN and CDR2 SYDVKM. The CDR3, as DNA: TGTGCCAGCAGTGACGTCAGGGCCACCGGGGAGCTGTTTTTT. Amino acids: CASSDVRATGELFF.

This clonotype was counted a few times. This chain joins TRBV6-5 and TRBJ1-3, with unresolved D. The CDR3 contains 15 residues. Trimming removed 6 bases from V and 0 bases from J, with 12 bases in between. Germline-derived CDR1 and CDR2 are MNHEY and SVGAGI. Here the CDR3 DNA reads TGTGCCAGCAGACAGAAAGGGATCTCTGGAAACACCATATATTTT. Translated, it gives CASRQKGISGNTIYF.

The CDR3 loop reads CASSARGGTLLYEQYF. As DNA, the CDR3 is TGTGCCAGCAGCGCCCGGGGAGGAACTCTCCTCTACGAGCAGTACTTC. The V and J genes are TRBV7-4 and TRBJ2-7, with D maybe TRBD2 (6 bases). Per the germline V gene, CDR1 is SGHVT and CDR2 is SQSDAQ. Trimming left V 5 bases short and J 3 bases short, with 20 bases between. The length of the CDR3 is 16 residues. The whole variable domain, filled in from reference TRBV7-4 and TRBJ2-7, reads GAGVSQSPRYKVAKRGRDVALRCDSISGHVTLYWYRQTLGQGSEVLTYSQSDAQRDKSGRPSGRFSAERPERSVSTLKIQRTEQGDSAVYLCASSARGGTLLYEQYFGPGTRLTVT.

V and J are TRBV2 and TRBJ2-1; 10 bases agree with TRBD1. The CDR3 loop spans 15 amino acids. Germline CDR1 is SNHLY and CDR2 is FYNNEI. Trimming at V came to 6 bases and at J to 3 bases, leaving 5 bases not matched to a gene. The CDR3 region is CASRKGTGDYNEQFF. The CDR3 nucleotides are TGTGCCAGCAGAAAGGGGACAGGGGACTACAATGAGCAGTTCTTC.

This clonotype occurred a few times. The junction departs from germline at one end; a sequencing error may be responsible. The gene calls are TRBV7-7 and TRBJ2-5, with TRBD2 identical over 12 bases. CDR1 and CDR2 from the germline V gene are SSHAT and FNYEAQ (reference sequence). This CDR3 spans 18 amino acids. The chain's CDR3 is CASSSSSGGARRTETQYF. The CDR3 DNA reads TGTGCTAGCAGCTCCTCTAGCGGGGGGGCGCGACGGACAGAGACCCAGTACTTC. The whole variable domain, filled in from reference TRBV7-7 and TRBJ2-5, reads GAGVSQSPRYKVTKRGQDVTLRCDPISSHATLYWYQQALGQGPEFLTYFNYEAQPDKSGLPSDRFSAERPEGSISTLTIQRTEQRDSAMYRCASSSSSGGARRTETQYFGPGTRLLVL.

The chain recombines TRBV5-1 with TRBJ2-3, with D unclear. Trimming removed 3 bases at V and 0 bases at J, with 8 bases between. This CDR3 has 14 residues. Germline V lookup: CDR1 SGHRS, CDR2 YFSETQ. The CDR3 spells CASSSGISTDTQYF. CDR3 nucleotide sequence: TGCGCCAGCAGCTCCGGCATTAGCACAGATACGCAGTATTTT.

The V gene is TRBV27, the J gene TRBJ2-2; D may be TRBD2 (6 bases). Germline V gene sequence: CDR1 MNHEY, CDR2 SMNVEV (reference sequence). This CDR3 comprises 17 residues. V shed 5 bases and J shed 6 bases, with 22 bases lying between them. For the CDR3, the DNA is TGTGCCAGCAGTGTCTCCGGGACTCTAACGTCCCCCGGGGAGCTGTTTTTT. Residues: CASSVSGTLTSPGELFF.

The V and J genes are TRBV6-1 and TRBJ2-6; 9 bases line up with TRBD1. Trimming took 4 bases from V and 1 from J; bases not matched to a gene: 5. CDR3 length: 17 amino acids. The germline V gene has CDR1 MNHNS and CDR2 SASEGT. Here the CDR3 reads CASSAVTGGSGANVLTF. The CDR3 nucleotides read TGTGCCAGCAGTGCCGTGACAGGGGGGTCTGGGGCCAACGTCCTGACTTTC.

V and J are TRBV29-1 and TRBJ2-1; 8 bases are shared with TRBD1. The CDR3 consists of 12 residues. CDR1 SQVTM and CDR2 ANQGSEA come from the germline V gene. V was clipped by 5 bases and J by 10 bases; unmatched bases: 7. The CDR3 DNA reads TGCAGCGTTCCTCACAGGGGGTTGGAGCAGTTCTTC. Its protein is CSVPHRGLEQFF.

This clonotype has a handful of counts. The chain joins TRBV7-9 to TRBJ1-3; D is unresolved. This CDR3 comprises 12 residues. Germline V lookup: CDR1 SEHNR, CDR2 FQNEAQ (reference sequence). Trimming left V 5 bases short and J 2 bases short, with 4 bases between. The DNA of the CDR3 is TGTGCCAGCAGCGAGACTGGAAACACCATATATTTT. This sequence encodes CASSETGNTIYF.

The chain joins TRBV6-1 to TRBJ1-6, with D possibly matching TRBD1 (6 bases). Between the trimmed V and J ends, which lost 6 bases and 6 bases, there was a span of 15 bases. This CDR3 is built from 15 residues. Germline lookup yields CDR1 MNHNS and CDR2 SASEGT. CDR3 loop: CASRVTGIPNSPLHF. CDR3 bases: TGTGCCAGCAGAGTTACAGGGATCCCTAATTCACCCCTCCACTTT.

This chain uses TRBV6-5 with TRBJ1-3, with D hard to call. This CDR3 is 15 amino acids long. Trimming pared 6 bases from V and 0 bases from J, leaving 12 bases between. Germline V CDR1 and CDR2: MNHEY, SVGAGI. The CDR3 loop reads CASRGNAGSGNTIYF. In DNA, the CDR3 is TGTGCCAGCAGGGGGAATGCGGGCTCTGGAAACACCATATATTTT.

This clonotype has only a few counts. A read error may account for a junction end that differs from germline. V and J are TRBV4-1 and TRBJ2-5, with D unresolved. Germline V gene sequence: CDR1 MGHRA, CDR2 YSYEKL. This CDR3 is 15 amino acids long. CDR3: CASSQDNGVQETQYF. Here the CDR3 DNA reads TGTGCCAGCAGCCAAGATAACGGAGTCCAAGAGACCCAGTACTTC.